Below, 21 T cell receptor beta chains from the same sample are listed, as sequenced in a study of T-cell memory formation after mild COVID-19. TCRdb ran MiXCR on the 5' RACE reads and lists one entry per CDR3 protein. The sample consists of around 450,000 distinct CDR3 sequences, about 24% of them appearing once. The specimen sequenced was PBMCs or a T cell subset sorted from them (not recorded which). These TCRs come from an adult woman who had mild COVID-19 (a few samples of this study predate the infection). Cell type and time point are not known.

This sequence joins TRBV7-2 and TRBJ1-2, with a weak D call TRBD1 (5 bases). The germline gives CDR1 SGHTA, CDR2 FQGNSA. V shed 4 bases and J shed 8 bases, with 14 bases lying between them. CDR3 length: 13 amino acids. The CDR3 loop reads CASSSTGPIGYTF. The CDR3 nucleotides read TGTGCCAGCAGCTCTACAGGCCCTATCGGCTACACCTTC.

There are a few counts of this clonotype. This rearrangement joins TRBV7-2 to TRBJ2-3; TRBD2 agrees at 9 bases. CDR1 and CDR2 (germline): SGHTA, FQGNSA. The CDR3 totals 16 residues. The J segment lost 3 bases and the V segment lost 1 base, leaving 5 bases of the junction unmatched. The CDR3 protein is CASSLGRGGQTDTQYF. In DNA, the CDR3 is TGTGCCAGCAGCTTAGGGCGGGGGGGACAAACAGATACGCAGTATTTT.

This clonotype was seen a few times. The chain is built from TRBV29-1 and TRBJ1-1; D ambiguous. Trimming left V 4 bases short and J 10 bases short, with 16 bases between. CDR1 is SQVTM and CDR2 is ANQGSEA in the germline V gene. There are 12 residues in the CDR3. CDR3 nucleotide sequence: TGCAGCGTTGGAACCTTGGCTTCAGGAGCTTTCTTT. Protein: CSVGTLASGAFF. Using reference TRBV29-1 and TRBJ1-1 for the parts outside the CDR3, the full variable domain is SAVISQKPSRDICQRGTSLTIQCQVDSQVTMMFWYRQQPGQSLTLIATANQGSEATYESGFVIDKFPISRPNLTFSTLTVSNMSPEDSSIYLCSVGTLASGAFFGQGTRLTVV.

This clonotype occurred a few times. The genes are TRBV24-1 and TRBJ2-3; D is unclear. V was cut by 7 bases and J by 0 bases, with 7 bases left in between. The CDR3 spans 13 residues. Germline values: CDR1 KGHDR, CDR2 SFDVKD. CDR3 nucleotide sequence: TGTGCCACCAGGGGGTCTAGCACAGATACGCAGTATTTT. Protein sequence: CATRGSSTDTQYF.

The chain recombines TRBV5-1 with TRBJ1-2; D is perhaps TRBD1 (5 bases). The CDR3 extends over 14 amino acids. V was pared by 4 bases and J by 2 bases, with 12 bases between. Germline CDR1 SGHRS, CDR2 YFSETQ. The CDR3 DNA reads as TGCGCCAGCAGCCCGGACAACCAAAACTATGGCTACACCTTC. It encodes CASSPDNQNYGYTF.

The chain carries TRBV30 and TRBJ2-3, with 11 bases that match TRBD2. Unmatched junction bases numbered 6, after V lost 4 bases and J lost 6 bases. The CDR3 length is 14 residues. Germline CDR1 reads GTSNPN; CDR2 reads SVGIG (reference sequence). The CDR3 region is CAWNRLAGSDTQYF. In DNA form, the CDR3 reads TGTGCCTGGAACCGACTAGCGGGGTCGGATACGCAGTATTTT.

The V gene is TRBV9, the J gene TRBJ2-5; no reliable D call. From germline, CDR1 is SGDLS and CDR2 YYNGEE. Trimming left V 0 bases short and J 4 bases short, with 13 bases between. This CDR3 is built from 15 residues. CDR3 bases: TGTGCCAGCAGCGTAGGTGGGTCCCTGGCAGAGACCCAGTACTTC. This sequence encodes CASSVGGSLAETQYF.

This clonotype was counted between two and nine times. The chain links TRBV14 to TRBJ2-7, with 8 bases that match TRBD2. V shed 0 bases and J 7 bases; nucleotides not matched to a gene: 2. The CDR3 loop spans 13 amino acids. The V gene's germline CDR1 is SGHDN and CDR2 FVKESK. CDR3 coding DNA: TGTGCCAGCAGCCAAGATTTAGCGGGAGAGCAGTACTTC. This sequence encodes CASSQDLAGEQYF. Using reference TRBV14 and TRBJ2-7 for the parts outside the CDR3, the full variable domain is EAGVTQFPSHSVIEKGQTVTLRCDPISGHDNLYWYRRVMGKEIKFLLHFVKESKQDESGMPNNRFLAERTGGTYSTLKVQPAELEDSGVYFCASSQDLAGEQYFGPGTRLTVT.

The chain links TRBV7-9 to TRBJ2-2; D not certain. V was shortened by 0 bases and J by 7 bases, with 15 bases between the two germline ends. The CDR3 loop spans 16 amino acids. Germline CDR1 and CDR2: SEHNR and FQNEAQ (reference sequence). CDR3 sequence reads: CASSLAGTLTLGELFF. The CDR3 DNA sequence: TGTGCCAGCAGCTTAGCGGGTACCCTCACCCTCGGGGAGCTGTTTTTT. Full variable domain (rest looked up from reference TRBV7-9 and TRBJ2-2): DTGVSQNPRHKITKRGQNVTFRCDPISEHNRLYWYRQTLGQGPEFLTYFQNEAQLEKSRLLSDRFSAERPKGSFSTLEIQRTEQGDSAMYLCASSLAGTLTLGELFFGEGSRLTVL.

This clonotype was seen a handful of times. CDR3 loop: CASSLTPEPPNNEQFF. CDR3 DNA sequence: TGTGCCAGCAGTTTAACCCCCGAGCCCCCCAACAATGAGCAGTTCTTC. J is TRBJ2-1 and V is TRBV12-3 or TRBV12-4, with D unresolved. V was cut by 2 bases and J by 5 bases, with 16 bases left in between. The CDR3 sequence is 16 residues long.

This clonotype was observed a handful of times. This rearrangement joins TRBV4-2 to TRBJ1-2, with a possible D match to TRBD1 (5 bases). V was cut by 0 bases and J by 3 bases, with 11 bases left in between. CDR1 and CDR2 from the germline V gene are LGHNA and YNFKEQ. This CDR3 comprises 15 residues. The CDR3 nucleotides read TGTGCCAGCAGCCAAGATCGGGACGCCGACTATGGCTACACCTTC. Amino acids: CASSQDRDADYGYTF.

The rearrangement links TRBV5-1 to TRBJ1-2; D gene uncertain. This CDR3 has 13 amino acids. From germline, CDR1 is SGHRS and CDR2 YFSETQ. Trimming removed 4 bases at V and 8 bases at J, with 15 bases between. The DNA for the CDR3 is TGCGCCAGCAGCCTCGGGCAGGTGGAAGGCTACACCTTC. Its translation: CASSLGQVEGYTF.

The chain uses TRBV6-2 or TRBV6-3 and TRBJ2-6; D may match TRBD1 or TRBD2 (5 bases each). This CDR3 has 14 residues. Deletions cut 8 bases from V and 2 bases from J, with 10 bases between. CDR1 and CDR2 (germline): MNHEY, SVGEGT. The CDR3 here is CASDRGPGANVLTF. DNA for the CDR3: TGTGCCAGCGATAGGGGACCTGGGGCCAACGTCCTGACTTTC.

Turning to this clonotype: The germline gene is not matched at one end of the junction; a read error may be the cause. The CDR3 DNA reads as TGTGACAGCAGACCTACCGGGACAGGACGCAATGAGCAGTTCTTC. It codes for CDSRPTGTGRNEQFF. V gene TRBV12-3 or TRBV12-4 combines with J gene TRBJ2-1, with 8 bases aligning to TRBD1. The CDR3 has 15 amino acids.

The chain joins TRBV6-5 to TRBJ1-3; D perhaps matches TRBD1 (5 bases). The CDR3 is made up of 18 amino acids. Germline V gene sequence: CDR1 MNHEY, CDR2 SVGAGI. V dropped 4 bases and J dropped 0 bases, with 19 bases sitting between them. The CDR3 loop reads CASSSGGRRASSGNTIYF. CDR3 DNA sequence: TGTGCCAGCAGTTCCGGGGGTCGGAGGGCGAGCTCTGGAAACACCATATATTTT.

The rearrangement links TRBV15 to TRBJ1-1; possibly TRBD1 for D (5 bases). The ends were cut back, 3 bases at V and 4 bases at J, with 12 bases in the middle. The CDR3 runs to 14 residues. Germline V CDR1 and CDR2: LNHNV, YYDKDF (reference sequence). The CDR3 region is CATSSQRQSTEAFF. CDR3 DNA: TGTGCCACCAGCAGTCAGCGACAGAGCACTGAAGCTTTCTTT.

The V and J genes are TRBV7-8 and TRBJ2-5, with 8 positions matching TRBD2. The CDR3 covers 13 residues. With V trimmed by 5 bases and J by 5 bases, 4 bases remained unmatched. CDR1 and CDR2 (germline): SGHVS, FQNEAQ. CDR3 nucleotide sequence: TGTGCCAGCAGCCCCGGGGGGGAGGAGACCCAGTACTTC. Its protein is CASSPGGEETQYF. The complete variable domain, with remaining parts taken from reference TRBV7-8 and TRBJ2-5, reads GAGVSQSPRYKVAKRGQDVALRCDPISGHVSLFWYQQALGQGPEFLTYFQNEAQLDKSGLPSDRFFAERPEGSVSTLKIQRTQQEDSAVYLCASSPGGEETQYFGPGTRLLVL.

The chain joins TRBV5-6 to TRBJ1-2, with 10 bases aligning to TRBD1. CDR1 is SGHDT and CDR2 is YYEEEE in the germline V gene. V trimming: 3 bases; J trimming: 2 bases; junction bases outside the gene matches: 10. The length of the CDR3 is 17 residues. CDR3 DNA: TGTGCCAGCAGCTCGGACAGGGGGACCAAGGTCAACTATGGCTACACCTTC. Protein sequence: CASSSDRGTKVNYGYTF.

This clonotype was seen only a few times. The chain uses TRBV7-6 and TRBJ2-3; D may be TRBD2 (5 bases). The CDR3 sequence is 17 residues long. The V and J ends lost 5 bases and 0 bases respectively, with 18 bases between them. Germline CDR1 and CDR2: SGHVS and FNYEAQ. The DNA of the CDR3 is TGTGCCAGCAGCGATTTTAGAGGGCAGTTTAGCACAGATACGCAGTATTTT. Translated, it gives CASSDFRGQFSTDTQYF.

The chain is built from TRBV11-2 and TRBJ2-4, with 11 bases matching TRBD1. The V gene end was trimmed by 5 bases and the J gene end by 0 bases; junction bases not matched to a gene: 3. The CDR3 contains 16 residues. Looked up from germline, CDR1 is SGHAT and CDR2 is FQNNGV. The CDR3 nucleotides are TGTGCCAGCAGCCCCGGGACAGGGGGAGCCAAAAACATTCAGTACTTC. Its translation: CASSPGTGGAKNIQYF.

The J gene is TRBJ1-1, the V gene TRBV5-6; TRBD1 matches at 8 bases. V gave up 4 bases and J gave up 1 base; unmatched junction bases: 3. Germline CDR1 is SGHDT and CDR2 is YYEEEE. This CDR3 contains 14 residues. The CDR3 sequence is CASSDRGGNTEAFF. The CDR3 DNA reads TGTGCCAGCAGCGACAGGGGTGGGAACACTGAAGCTTTCTTT.